This T cell receptor (beta chain) was recovered during a study of T cell responses to AZD1222 COVID-19 vaccine. Broader study findings: Baseline serostatus was positive in only a handful of AZD1222 recipients. Following two doses of AZD1222, Spike-specific TCR breadth and depth rose. It should be noted that donors were predominantly white British and more often female, and clonal diversity was possibly underestimated. Epitopes outside B.1.351 and B.1.1.7 mutated regions reportedly drew nearly half of spike TCRs.

TCRdb's table, derived via immunoSEQ multiplex PCR, lists solely in-frame clones and lacks some. The sample lists 90,000 to 130,000 clones, 88% seen once, with 1.5% to 2% in the top ten. The table lists this clone with a few counts. What it recognizes is unknown. The sequence was collected from an adult in good health. The source was peripheral blood, collected on day 0 of AZD1222 vaccination.

Written as DNA, the CDR3 is TGTGCCAGCAGCTTACACACTGAAGCTTTCTTT. Protein sequence: CASSLHTEAFF. The genes are TRBV13 and TRBJ1-1; D is unresolved. V dropped 2 bases and J dropped 3 bases, with 1 base sitting between them. CDR1 and CDR2 from the germline V gene are PRHDT and FYEKMQ (reference sequence). CDR3 length: 11 residues. The whole variable domain, remainder taken from reference TRBV13 and TRBJ1-1, is AAGVIQSPRHLIKEKRETATLKCYPIPRHDTVYWYQQGPGQDPQFLISFYEKMQSDKGSIPDRFSAQQFSDYHSELNMSSLELGDSALYFCASSLHTEAFFGQGTRLTVV.